Listed here are 8 T cell receptor beta chains from one sample, sequenced in a study of response to subunit inactivated influenza vaccine. TCRdb itself ran the RT-PCR reads through MiXCR, one entry per CDR3 protein. Altogether 600,000 to 850,000 distinct CDR3 sequences are present, 13% to 15% being singletons, with the ten largest covering about 7.4%. The sequences come from PBMCs from blood, collected 14 to 15 days before vaccination. The receptors derive from a man aged 45-65 years who received an inactivated influenza vaccine.

Ten or more counts support this clonotype. The V gene is TRBV20-1, the J gene TRBJ2-3, with 7 nucleotides matching TRBD2. Germline CDR1 reads DFQATT; CDR2 reads SNEGSKA (reference sequence). V shed 6 bases and J 7 bases; nucleotides not matched to a gene: 4. The CDR3 consists of 11 residues. The chain's CDR3 is CSALGGNTQYF. The CDR3 nucleotides are TGCAGTGCCTTGGGGGGGAATACGCAGTATTTT.

J is TRBJ2-3 and V is TRBV25-1; no clear D. The CDR3 is made up of 13 amino acids. CDR1 and CDR2 (germline): MGHDK, SYGVNS. V gave up 0 bases and J gave up 5 bases, with 6 bases separating them. DNA for the CDR3: TGTGCCAGCAGTGAATACCCGCAAGATACGCAGTATTTT. Translation gives CASSEYPQDTQYF.

The chain joins TRBV11-2 to TRBJ2-7; 9 nucleotides line up with TRBD1. This CDR3 spans 14 amino acids. After removal of 4 bases from V and 4 bases from J, the junction contained 5 bases not matched to a gene. The germline V gene encodes CDR1 SGHAT and CDR2 FQNNGV. CDR3 sequence: CASSSTGGVYEQYF. The CDR3 coding sequence is TGTGCCAGCAGCTCGACAGGGGGGGTTTACGAGCAGTACTTC. Looking up the rest from reference TRBV11-2 and TRBJ2-7 gives the full variable domain: EAGVAQSPRYKIIEKRQSVAFWCNPISGHATLYWYQQILGQGPKLLIQFQNNGVVDDSQLPKDRFSAERLKGVDSTLKIQPAKLEDSAVYLCASSSTGGVYEQYFGPGTRLTVT.

This clonotype was observed a few times. The chain carries TRBV3-1 and TRBJ2-1; D unclear. With 1 base removed from V and 3 bases from J, the gap between germline ends came to 13 bases. The CDR3 length is 16 residues. The germline CDR1 and CDR2 sequences are LGHDT and YNNKEL (reference sequence). The CDR3 DNA follows: TGTGCCAGCAGCCAAGGCTCCGCGGTGATCTACAATGAGCAGTTCTTC. Translation: CASSQGSAVIYNEQFF.

The chain links TRBV28 to TRBJ2-6; 9 bases align to TRBD1. The ends lost 3 bases at V and 2 bases at J; junction bases unmatched: 14. Germline V gene sequence: CDR1 MDHEN, CDR2 SYDVKM. CDR3 length: 20 amino acids. CDR3 sequence reads: CASSFFNLRDRVTGANVLTF. CDR3 bases: TGTGCCAGCAGTTTTTTCAACCTCCGGGACAGGGTTACTGGGGCCAACGTCCTGACTTTC.

The gene calls are TRBV4-2 and TRBJ2-2; 10 positions agree with TRBD2. Germline lookup yields CDR1 LGHNA and CDR2 YNFKEQ. Trimming cost V 0 bases and J 0 bases; bases outside gene matches: 7. The CDR3 sequence is 19 residues long. The CDR3 spells CASSQDLVTSGTNTGELFF. As DNA, the CDR3 is TGTGCCAGCAGCCAAGATCTTGTCACTAGCGGGACGAACACCGGGGAGCTGTTTTTT.

Worth noting for this clonotype: Its ends do not fully match the called genes, so a read error is possible. The chain recombines TRBV12-3 or TRBV12-4 with TRBJ1-6, with TRBD1 matching over 8 bases. The CDR3 contains 15 residues. The CDR3 sequence: CASSDGQGRNSRLHF. In nucleotides, the CDR3 is TGTGCCAGCAGCGATGGACAGGGTAGAAATTCACGCCTCCACTTT.

The gene calls are TRBV5-5 and TRBJ2-1; TRBD2 matches at 13 bases. The V gene's germline CDR1 is SGHKS and CDR2 YYEKEE (reference sequence). This CDR3 region has 17 residues. After removal of 0 bases from V and 9 bases from J, the junction contained 9 bases not matched to a gene. The CDR3 sequence: CASSLVGLAGSRGEQFF. The CDR3 DNA reads as TGTGCCAGCAGCTTGGTGGGACTAGCGGGAAGCCGGGGTGAGCAGTTCTTC.